This T cell receptor (beta chain) stems from a study of blood T cell repertoires in COVID-19. On the study more broadly: Sites in the United States, Italy and Spain provided acute and convalescent COVID-19 samples. Nucleic acid was either cDNA or gDNA, and it came from T cells, B-cell-depleted T cells, or PBMCs.

Study processing details: Using reference gene primer amplification, nucleated cell counts were estimated. The repertoire was sequenced with immunoSEQ multiplex PCR; TCRdb's copy has only in-frame clones and lacks some. V, J and clone size reflect that table, while D and trimming were determined from the DNA. The sample comprises 55,000 to 75,000 clones, about 80% of which are singletons, and around 25% rests with the top ten. CDR3 length: 14 residues. The V gene's germline CDR1 is SGHVS and CDR2 FNYEAQ. V lost 0 bases and J lost 5; bases outside the gene matches: 3. The sample was peripheral blood. This receptor was identified in a human donor in a cohort sampled during active COVID-19. The rearrangement links TRBV7-6 to TRBJ1-1; TRBD1 aligns across 7 bases. The CDR3 protein is CASSLARQGTEAFF. For the CDR3, the DNA is TGTGCCAGCAGCTTAGCGAGACAGGGAACTGAAGCTTTCTTT.